This T cell receptor beta chain was documented in a study of cytomegalovirus exposure and HLA in healthy donors. Amplification used 60 Vbeta primers and 13 Jbeta primers. The method was immunoSEQ multiplex PCR; TCRdb's version includes in-frame clones alone and lacks a portion of them. The sample gives 140,000 to 150,000 clones, over 75% of which show up once; roughly 1.9% is in the top ten. General study results and limits: Relative to equally common others, HLA-associated TCR beta chains showed greater clonal expansion in a later analysis. Presence/absence analyses took donor sequencing depth as roughly uniform. The authors enumerated some 170 TCR beta chains as linked to cytomegalovirus. Reported findings show TCR beta sequences accurately forecast HLA-A and HLA-B alleles in most subjects.

Germline CDR1 is MNHEY and CDR2 is SMNVEV (reference sequence). The CDR3 is made up of 14 amino acids. V lost 0 bases to trimming and J lost 5 bases; unmatched junction nucleotides: 3. A word on this clone: Its antigen is not identified.

The specimen sequenced was PBMCs. The sequence was obtained from a man aged 40-55 years in good health and CMV-seronegative. The chain has TRBV27 and TRBJ2-7, with 8 nucleotides matching TRBD2. The CDR3 bases are TGTGCCAGCAGTTTATCTAGCGGGATCAACGAGCAGTACTTC. Protein sequence: CASSLSSGINEQYF.